The sequence of this TCR beta chain was determined in a study of blood T cell repertoires in COVID-19 (dated by TCRdb to 2019 to 2021). Regarding the research as a whole: Samples covering the acute and convalescent phases of COVID-19 were provided by collaborators in the United States, Italy and Spain. The prospective study material was composed of cDNA or gDNA derived from T cells, B-cell-depleted T cells, or PBMCs. The dataset comprised deeply sampled blood TCRbeta repertoires from subjects exposed to, actively infected with, or recovered from COVID-19. The repertoires were made available in a free public database intended to serve as a resource for research on the immune response to SARS-CoV-2. Samples came from the ongoing ImmuneRACE study (first 160 participants) plus 1,254 subjects from 6 global collaborators. Sample metadata almost always included a de-identified subject ID, COVID-19 status, age in years and sex. HLA class I and class II types, where available, came from metadata supplied by the sample provider rather than from assay-based typing.

Participants in the prospective study were aged about 18 to 89 years, lived in under 30 United States geographic areas, and enrolled through a virtual design. To assign participants to cohorts, the prospective study relied on clinical history that participants themselves reported in a screening survey and a study questionnaire. A participant counted as exposed if, within 2 weeks of entering the study, that participant had been in contact with someone who had a PCR-confirmed or clinician-diagnosed COVID-19 case. In the prospective study, whole blood, serum and a nasopharyngeal or oropharyngeal swab were collected from each participant by mobile phlebotomists. Over an approximately 2-month period, participants in the prospective study had the option of providing additional blood draws and questionnaires. Blood samples from the prospective study were shipped frozen or at room temperature prior to DNA extraction.

With respect to this clone: Which antigen it targets is not known. No base quality values were provided; no much bigger clone lies one nucleotide off.

The cysteine opens and the phenylalanine closes a CDR3 of 20 amino acids. The DNA shown is the 60-base CDR3, in frame from base 1. The immunoSEQ Assay, a bias-controlled multiplex PCR, was used to amplify TCRbeta CDR3 regions from genomic DNA. The study's processing was this. The number of nucleated cells in each sample was estimated from the amplification of reference gene primers within the assay. To quantify the absolute abundance of each unique TCRbeta CDR3 rearrangement, sequence reads were collapsed and filtered. For each sample, productive Simpson clonality was calculated as the square root of Simpson's diversity index across productive rearrangements. TCRdb took this table from immuneACCESS and kept in-frame rearrangements with V and J called. Such tables lack part of the clones; where checked against another copy, unresolved V genes explain under half of the gap, and the rest is unexplained. D and trimming were read from the DNA, whereas the V and J calls and clone size are those reported in that table. This sample has around 340,000 clones in its table, and 88% of those were observed once. Together, the top ten hold just over 1% of the sample.

What the authors observed across the whole study: The amount of clinical and demographic metadata varied by source and participant and was provided uncurated.

The sequencing sample was made of PBMCs or T cells enriched from blood (not recorded which). The sequence was collected from a woman under 40 who had been exposed to COVID-19. The V and J genes are TRBV21-1 and TRBJ2-3; TRBD2 was called by the table and not checked on the DNA. TRBV21-1 is flagged as a pseudogene. The CDR3 corresponds to CASSKGPQPIGGGATDTQYF. The base sequence is TGTGCCAGCAGCAAAGGCCCGCAACCCATCGGAGGGGGGGCCACAGATACGCAGTATTTT.